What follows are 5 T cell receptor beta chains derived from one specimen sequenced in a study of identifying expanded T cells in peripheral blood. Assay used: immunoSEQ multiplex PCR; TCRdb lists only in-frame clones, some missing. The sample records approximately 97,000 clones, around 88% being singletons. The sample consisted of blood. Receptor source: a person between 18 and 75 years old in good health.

The CDR3 nucleotides are TGCGCCAGCAGCCAAGGACTAGCGGGTTACAATGAGCAGTTCTTC. It specifies CASSQGLAGYNEQFF. V and J are TRBV4-1 and TRBJ2-1; 10 positions agree with TRBD2. Germline CDR1 is MGHRA and CDR2 is YSYEKL. Trimming removed 1 base from V and 4 bases from J; junction bases left unmatched: 1. The CDR3 runs to 15 residues.

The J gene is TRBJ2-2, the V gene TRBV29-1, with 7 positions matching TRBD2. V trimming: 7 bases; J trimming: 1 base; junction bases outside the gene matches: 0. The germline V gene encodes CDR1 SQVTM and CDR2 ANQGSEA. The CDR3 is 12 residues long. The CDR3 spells CSGEGNTGELFF. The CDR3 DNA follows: TGCAGCGGGGAGGGGAACACCGGGGAGCTGTTTTTT.

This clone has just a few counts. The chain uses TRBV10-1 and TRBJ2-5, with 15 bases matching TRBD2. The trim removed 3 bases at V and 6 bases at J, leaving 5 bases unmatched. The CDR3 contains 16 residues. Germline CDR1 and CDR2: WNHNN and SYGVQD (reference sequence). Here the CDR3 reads CASSEAGLAGGQTQYF. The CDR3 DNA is TGCGCCAGCAGTGAAGCTGGACTAGCGGGAGGGCAGACCCAGTACTTC.

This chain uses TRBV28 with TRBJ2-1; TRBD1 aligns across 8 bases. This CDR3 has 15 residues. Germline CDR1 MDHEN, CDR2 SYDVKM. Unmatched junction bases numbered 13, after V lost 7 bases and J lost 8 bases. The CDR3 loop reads CASKGQDRVSHEQFF. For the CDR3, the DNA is TGTGCCAGCAAGGGGCAGGACAGGGTATCGCATGAGCAGTTCTTC.

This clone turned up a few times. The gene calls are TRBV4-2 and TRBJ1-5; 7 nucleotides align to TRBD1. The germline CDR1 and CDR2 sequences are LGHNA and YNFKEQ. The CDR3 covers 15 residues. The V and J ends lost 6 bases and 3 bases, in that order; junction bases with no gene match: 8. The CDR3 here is CASRAGTVLNQPQHF. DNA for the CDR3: TGTGCCAGCAGGGCCGGGACAGTCCTCAATCAGCCCCAGCATTTT.